The 19 T cell receptor beta chains below come from one sample, sequenced in a study of human versus mouse CDR3 diversity and MHC coevolution. Sequencing was performed with immunoSEQ multiplex PCR; in TCRdb, only in-frame clones are kept and a portion is missing. The table has 75,000 to 90,000 clones, 80% to 95% seen once. Input material: naive CD4+ T cells from blood. Subset noted: CD45RO-negative CD62L-positive naive CD4 T cells. Receptors originate from a person aged 30 to 70 in good health.

V gene TRBV7-9 combines with J gene TRBJ1-1; D is possibly TRBD1 (6 bases). With 1 base removed from V and 7 bases from J, the gap between germline ends came to 13 bases. Germline V gene lookup returns CDR1 SEHNR and CDR2 FQNEAQ (reference sequence). The length of the CDR3 is 14 residues. The DNA for the CDR3 is TGTGCCAGCAGCTTAGGCGCTGAACAGGGTGAAGCTTTCTTT. As protein: CASSLGAEQGEAFF.

The rearrangement links TRBV7-9 to TRBJ2-7; TRBD2 is a possible D gene (6 bases). With 5 bases removed from V and 1 base from J, the gap between germline ends came to 12 bases. CDR1 and CDR2 from the germline V gene are SEHNR and FQNEAQ (reference sequence). The CDR3 is 14 amino acids. CDR3 protein: CASSETRESYEQYF. Written as DNA, the CDR3 is TGTGCCAGCAGCGAGACGCGGGAATCCTACGAGCAGTACTTC.

This chain connects TRBV19 to TRBJ1-2; D call uncertain. This CDR3 is 14 amino acids long. V was pared by 7 bases and J by 2 bases, with 14 bases between. Per germline, CDR1 LNHDA and CDR2 SQIVND (reference sequence). DNA for the CDR3: TGTGCCAGTACCCCTATTACGGTGAACTATGGCTACACCTTC. This sequence encodes CASTPITVNYGYTF.

The chain carries TRBV18 and TRBJ2-7, with 13 bases matching TRBD2. Losses at the gene ends were 3 bases for V and 6 bases for J; bases not matched to a gene: 5. Germline V gene data show CDR1 as KGHSH and CDR2 as LQKENI. The CDR3 extends over 15 amino acids. The CDR3 here is CASSPLLAGGIEQYF. The CDR3 region has the DNA TGTGCCAGCTCACCCCTACTAGCGGGAGGGATCGAGCAGTACTTC.

The V and J genes are TRBV11-1 and TRBJ1-2; no definite D call. This CDR3 has 12 residues. Germline CDR1 is SGHAT and CDR2 is FQDESV (reference sequence). V was trimmed by 3 bases and J by 4 bases, leaving 6 bases between them. As DNA, the CDR3 is TGTGCCAGCAGCTTTACGGGCTATGGCTACACCTTC. This gives the protein CASSFTGYGYTF. Using reference TRBV11-1 and TRBJ1-2 for the parts outside the CDR3, the full variable domain is EAEVAQSPRYKITEKSQAVAFWCDPISGHATLYWYRQILGQGPELLVQFQDESVVDDSQLPKDRFSAERLKGVDSTLKIQPAELGDSAMYLCASSFTGYGYTFGSGTRLTVV.

This chain uses TRBV7-2 with TRBJ2-1; 9 bases agree with TRBD2. This CDR3 contains 15 residues. Germline CDR1 and CDR2: SGHTA and FQGNSA. V gave up 2 bases and J gave up 8 bases; unmatched junction bases: 7. The CDR3 DNA is TGTGCCAGCAGCTTATCCAGCGGGAGGAACGATGAGCAGTTCTTC. Amino acids: CASSLSSGRNDEQFF.

V and J are TRBV19 and TRBJ1-3; no firm D call. Trimming pared 3 bases from V and 0 bases from J, leaving 12 bases between. CDR1 is LNHDA and CDR2 is SQIVND in the germline V gene (reference sequence). The CDR3 length is 16 residues. CDR3 DNA sequence: TGTGCCAGTAGTATCTCTGCGGTGGGCTCTGGAAACACCATATATTTT. The encoded protein is CASSISAVGSGNTIYF.

The genes are TRBV27 and TRBJ1-4; 10 nucleotides agree with TRBD1. Germline CDR1 reads MNHEY; CDR2 reads SMNVEV (reference sequence). The trim removed 5 bases at V and 6 bases at J, leaving 6 bases unmatched. The CDR3 consists of 15 residues. For the CDR3, the DNA is TGTGCCAGCAGTATACGGACAGGGGGATATGAAAAACTGTTTTTT. It codes for CASSIRTGGYEKLFF.

V usage is TRBV6-5 and J usage is TRBJ2-3, with 10 bases matching TRBD2. V shed 4 bases and J 2 bases; nucleotides not matched to a gene: 6. The CDR3 runs to 16 residues. Germline CDR1 is MNHEY and CDR2 is SVGAGI. For the CDR3, the DNA is TGTGCCAGCAGTTCACGGACTAGCGGTTCCACAGATACGCAGTATTTT. Residues: CASSSRTSGSTDTQYF.

V gene TRBV11-2 combines with J gene TRBJ2-7, with TRBD1 as a possible D gene (6 bases). Trimming removed 4 bases from V and 3 bases from J, with 13 bases in between. This CDR3 has 14 amino acids. The germline V gene encodes CDR1 SGHAT and CDR2 FQNNGV. CDR3 residues: CASSSPRGNYEQYF. In DNA, the CDR3 is TGTGCCAGCAGCTCCCCCAGGGGAAACTACGAGCAGTACTTC.

The chain joins TRBV27 to TRBJ2-1; 8 nucleotides agree with TRBD1. The CDR3 has 15 amino acids. Unmatched junction bases numbered 9, after V lost 2 bases and J lost 9 bases. CDR1 is MNHEY and CDR2 is SMNVEV in the germline V gene (reference sequence). The CDR3 loop reads CASSLVGQGKGEQFF. The DNA for the CDR3 is TGTGCCAGCAGTTTAGTCGGACAGGGAAAGGGTGAGCAGTTCTTC.

The gene calls are TRBV6-5 and TRBJ2-7, with TRBD2 identical over 9 bases. Germline trimming cut 6 bases from V and 3 bases from J; bases unmatched to any gene: 9. Germline V CDR1 and CDR2: MNHEY, SVGAGI. CDR3 length: 15 residues. For the CDR3, the DNA is TGTGCCAGCAGCCGCGGGGGGGGATCATTCTACGAGCAGTACTTC. The encoded protein is CASSRGGGSFYEQYF.

This clone has more than one count but fewer than ten. This chain connects TRBV28 to TRBJ1-1, with a weak D call TRBD1 (5 bases). This CDR3 is 15 amino acids long. CDR1 is MDHEN and CDR2 is SYDVKM in the germline V gene. V gave up 10 bases and J gave up 1 base, with 19 bases separating them. The CDR3: CATLSYPGGNTEAFF. The CDR3 coding sequence is TGTGCCACATTATCGTATCCCGGGGGGAACACTGAAGCTTTCTTT.

Here the CDR3 reads CASSLGSSGGGAATQYF. In nucleotides, the CDR3 is TGTGCCAGCAGCTTAGGTTCTAGCGGGGGGGGAGCGGCTACGCAGTATTTT. The rearrangement joins TRBV11-2 to TRBJ2-3; 12 bases align to TRBD2. The CDR3 runs 17 residues. Germline V gene lookup returns CDR1 SGHAT and CDR2 FQNNGV. The junction had 10 bases not matched to a gene; V was cut back by 1 base and J by 8 bases.

The chain links TRBV9 to TRBJ2-3; TRBD1 matches at 9 bases. V shed 4 bases and J 7 bases; nucleotides not matched to a gene: 7. The CDR3 has 14 amino acids. The germline V gene has CDR1 SGDLS and CDR2 YYNGEE. CDR3 sequence: CASSPGTGTYTQYF. The CDR3 nucleotides read TGTGCCAGCAGCCCCGGGACAGGGACATATACGCAGTATTTT.

This chain links TRBV2 with TRBJ1-1; D is perhaps TRBD1 (6 bases). CDR1 SNHLY and CDR2 FYNNEI come from the germline V gene. The CDR3 runs 15 residues. The V and J ends lost 3 bases and 1 base respectively, with 12 bases between them. The CDR3 sequence: CASSELGRGNTEAFF. The CDR3 coding sequence is TGTGCCAGCAGTGAGTTGGGCAGGGGGAACACTGAAGCTTTCTTT.

The chain has TRBV7-3 and TRBJ1-1; D is unclear. The CDR3 loop spans 15 amino acids. V lost 1 base and J 0 bases, leaving 9 bases between the germline ends. The germline gives CDR1 SGHTA, CDR2 FQGTGA. In nucleotides, the CDR3 is TGTGCCAGCAGCTTAAGCCGGGTACTGAACACTGAAGCTTTCTTT. It yields the protein CASSLSRVLNTEAFF.

This clone was counted once. The chain employs TRBV30 and TRBJ1-2; possible D gene TRBD1, 6 bases. Germline V CDR1 and CDR2: GTSNPN, SVGIG (reference sequence). The V end was cut by 1 base, the J end by 5 bases, with 8 bases between. The CDR3 is 12 amino acids. In DNA, the CDR3 is TGTGCCTGGAGTGACACAGGGTATGGCTACACCTTC. It specifies CAWSDTGYGYTF.

The chain recombines TRBV6-6 with TRBJ1-3; possible D gene TRBD1, 6 bases. The V gene lost 7 bases and the J gene lost 4 bases, with 17 bases spanning the gap. In germline, CDR1 is MNHNY, CDR2 SVGAGI (reference sequence). CDR3 length: 15 residues. The CDR3 protein is CASMEAVRGGNTIYF. The CDR3 bases are TGTGCCAGCATGGAAGCGGTCAGGGGAGGAAACACCATATATTTT.